The clone carrying this TCR beta chain was seen repeatedly, ten times or more. What it recognizes is unknown. A process of 5'RACE template switching, which added a universal primer site and UMIs, was used to make TCR cDNA. TCRdb re-analysed the 5' RACE reads in MiXCR, keeping a single row per CDR3 protein. The table has approximately 330,000 distinct CDR3 sequences, 4.1% seen once. This record comes from a study of T cells after yellow fever vaccination. Study-level results: A large majority of primary-vaccination clones showed up again after the booster (around 96% CD4, approximately 90% CD8). Faster peaking, at day 5 versus 15, marked a secondary response that was weaker. There was a small share of clonotypes that showed up in both the CD4 and CD8 compartments.

There are 13 residues in the CDR3. V shed 6 bases, J shed 4 bases, and the junction held 4 bases outside the gene matches. The specimen was PBMCs, collected 5 days after the yellow fever booster vaccination. The chain uses TRBV12-3 or TRBV12-4 and TRBJ2-5, with 8 bases fitting TRBD2. The origin of this receptor is a man aged 18 to 29 who received the YFV17D yellow fever vaccine. The CDR3 region has the DNA TGTGCCAGCAGGTGGGGACTAGTAGAGACCCAGTACTTC. It specifies CASRWGLVETQYF.